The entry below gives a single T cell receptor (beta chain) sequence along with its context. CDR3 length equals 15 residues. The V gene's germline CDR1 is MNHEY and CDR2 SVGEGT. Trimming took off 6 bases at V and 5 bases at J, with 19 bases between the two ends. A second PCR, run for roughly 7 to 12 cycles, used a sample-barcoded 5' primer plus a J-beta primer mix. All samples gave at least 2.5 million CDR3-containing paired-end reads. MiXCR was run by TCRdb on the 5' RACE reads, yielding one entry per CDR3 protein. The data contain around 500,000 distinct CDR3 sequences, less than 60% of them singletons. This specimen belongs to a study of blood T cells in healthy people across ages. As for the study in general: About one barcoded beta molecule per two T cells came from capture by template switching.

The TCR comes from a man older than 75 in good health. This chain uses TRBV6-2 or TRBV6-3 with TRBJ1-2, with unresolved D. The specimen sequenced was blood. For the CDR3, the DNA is TGTGCCAGCAGCAACAACTTCCCGGAGGCGTATGGCTACACCTTC. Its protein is CASSNNFPEAYGYTF.